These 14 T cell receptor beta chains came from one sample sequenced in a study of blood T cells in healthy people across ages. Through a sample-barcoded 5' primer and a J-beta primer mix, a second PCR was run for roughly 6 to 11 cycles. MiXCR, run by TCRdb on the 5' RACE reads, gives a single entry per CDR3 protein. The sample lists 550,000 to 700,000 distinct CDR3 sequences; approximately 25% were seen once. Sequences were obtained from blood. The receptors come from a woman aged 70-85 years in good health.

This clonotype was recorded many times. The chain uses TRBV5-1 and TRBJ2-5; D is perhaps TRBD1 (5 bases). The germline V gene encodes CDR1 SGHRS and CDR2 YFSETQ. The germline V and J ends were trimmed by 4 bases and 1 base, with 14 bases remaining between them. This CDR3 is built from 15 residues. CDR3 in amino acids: CASSPQLTVQETQYF. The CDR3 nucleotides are TGCGCCAGCAGCCCCCAACTGACAGTCCAAGAGACCCAGTACTTC. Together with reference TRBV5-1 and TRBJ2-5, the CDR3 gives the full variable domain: KAGVTQTPRYLIKTRGQQVTLSCSPISGHRSVSWYQQTPGQGLQFLFEYFSETQRNKGNFPGRFSGRQFSNSRSEMNVSTLELGDSALYLCASSPQLTVQETQYFGPGTRLLVL.

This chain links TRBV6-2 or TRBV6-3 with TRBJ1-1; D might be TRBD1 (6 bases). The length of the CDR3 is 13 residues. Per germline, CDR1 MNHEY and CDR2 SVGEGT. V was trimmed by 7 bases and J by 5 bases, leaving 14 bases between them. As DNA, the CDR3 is TGTGCCAGCATCCAACCGGGACATACTGAAGCTTTCTTT. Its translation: CASIQPGHTEAFF.

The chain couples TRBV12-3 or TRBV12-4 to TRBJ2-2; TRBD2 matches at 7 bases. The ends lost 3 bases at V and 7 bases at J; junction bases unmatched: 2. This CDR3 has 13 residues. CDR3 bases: TGTGCCAGCAGTTTGGGGGAGGGCGGGGAGCTGTTTTTT. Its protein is CASSLGEGGELFF.

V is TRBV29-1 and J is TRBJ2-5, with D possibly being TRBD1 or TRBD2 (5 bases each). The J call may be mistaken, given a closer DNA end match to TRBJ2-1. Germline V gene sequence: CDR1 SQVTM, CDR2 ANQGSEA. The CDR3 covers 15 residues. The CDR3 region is CSVEAIGTSINEQFF. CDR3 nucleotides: TGCAGCGTTGAAGCGATCGGGACCTCAATCAATGAGCAGTTCTTC.

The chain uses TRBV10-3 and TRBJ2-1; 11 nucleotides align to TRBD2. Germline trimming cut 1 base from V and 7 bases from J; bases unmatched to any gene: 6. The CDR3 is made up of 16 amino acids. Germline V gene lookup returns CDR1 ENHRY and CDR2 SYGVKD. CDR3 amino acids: CAISEYQGTSGNEQFF. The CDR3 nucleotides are TGTGCCATCAGTGAGTATCAAGGGACTAGCGGAAATGAGCAGTTCTTC.

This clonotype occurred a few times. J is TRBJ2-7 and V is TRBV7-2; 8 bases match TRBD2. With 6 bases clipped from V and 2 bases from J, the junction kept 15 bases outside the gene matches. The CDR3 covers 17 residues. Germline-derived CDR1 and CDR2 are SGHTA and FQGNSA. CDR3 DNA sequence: TGTGCCAGCAGAGCGCACGGGGGGGCAATAGGGACCTACGAGCAGTACTTC. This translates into CASRAHGGAIGTYEQYF.

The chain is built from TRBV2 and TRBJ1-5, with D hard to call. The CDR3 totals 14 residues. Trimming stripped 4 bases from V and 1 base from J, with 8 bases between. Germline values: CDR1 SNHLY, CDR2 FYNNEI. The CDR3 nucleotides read TGTGCCAGCAGTGGCGGCGGGAGCAATCAGCCCCAGCATTTT. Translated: CASSGGGSNQPQHF.

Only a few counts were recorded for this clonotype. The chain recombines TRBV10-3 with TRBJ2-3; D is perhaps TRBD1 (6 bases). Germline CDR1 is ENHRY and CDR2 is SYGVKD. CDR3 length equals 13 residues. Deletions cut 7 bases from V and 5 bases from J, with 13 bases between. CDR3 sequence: CAIKGTYGDTQYF. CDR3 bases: TGTGCCATCAAGGGGACATACGGAGATACGCAGTATTTT.

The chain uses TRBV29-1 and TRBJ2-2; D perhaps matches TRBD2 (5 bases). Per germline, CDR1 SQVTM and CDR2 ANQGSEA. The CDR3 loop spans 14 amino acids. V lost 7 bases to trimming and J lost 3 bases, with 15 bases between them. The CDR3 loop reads CSGSRGLDTGELFF. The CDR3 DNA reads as TGCAGCGGGTCGCGAGGGCTTGACACCGGGGAGCTGTTTTTT.

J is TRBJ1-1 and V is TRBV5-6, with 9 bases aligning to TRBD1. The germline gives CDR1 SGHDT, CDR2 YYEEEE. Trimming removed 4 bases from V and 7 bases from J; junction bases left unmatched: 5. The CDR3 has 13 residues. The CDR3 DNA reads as TGTGCCAGCAGCCGAGGGACAGGGTATGAAGCTTTCTTT. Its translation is CASSRGTGYEAFF.

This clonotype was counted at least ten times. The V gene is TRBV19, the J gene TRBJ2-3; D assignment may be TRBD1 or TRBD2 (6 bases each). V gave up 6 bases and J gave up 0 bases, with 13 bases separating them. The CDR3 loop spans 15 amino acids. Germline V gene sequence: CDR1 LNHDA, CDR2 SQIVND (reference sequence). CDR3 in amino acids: CASRKGGPSTDTQYF. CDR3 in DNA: TGTGCCAGTAGGAAGGGGGGCCCAAGCACAGATACGCAGTATTTT. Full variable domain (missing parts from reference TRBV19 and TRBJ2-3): DGGITQSPKYLFRKEGQNVTLSCEQNLNHDAMYWYRQDPGQGLRLIYYSQIVNDFQKGDIAEGYSVSREKKESFPLTVTSAQKNPTAFYLCASRKGGPSTDTQYFGPGTRLTVL.

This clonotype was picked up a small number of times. CDR3 protein: CASSPEGEQFF. For the CDR3, the DNA is TGTGCCAGCAGTCCGGAGGGTGAGCAGTTCTTC. This chain uses TRBV6-2 or TRBV6-3 with TRBJ2-5; possible D gene TRBD2, 6 bases. The end of the DNA aligns better with TRBJ2-1, so the J call may be wrong. The germline V gene has CDR1 MNHEY and CDR2 SVGEGT. There are 11 residues in the CDR3.

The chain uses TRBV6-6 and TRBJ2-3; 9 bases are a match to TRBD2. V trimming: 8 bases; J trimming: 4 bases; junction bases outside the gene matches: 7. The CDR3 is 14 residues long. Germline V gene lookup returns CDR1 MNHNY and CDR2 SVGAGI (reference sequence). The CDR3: CASGSAGGSDTQYF. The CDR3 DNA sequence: TGTGCCAGCGGATCAGCGGGGGGCTCAGATACGCAGTATTTT.

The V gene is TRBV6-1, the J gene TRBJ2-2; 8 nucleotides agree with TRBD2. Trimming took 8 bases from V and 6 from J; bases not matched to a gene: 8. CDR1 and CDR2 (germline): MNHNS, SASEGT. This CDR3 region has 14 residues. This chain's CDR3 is CASVRAGAPGELFF. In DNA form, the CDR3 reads TGTGCCAGCGTTCGAGCGGGGGCCCCCGGGGAGCTGTTTTTT.